This T cell receptor (beta chain) was retrieved from a study of T cells in Graves' hyperthyroidism and ophthalmopathy (dated by TCRdb to the late 2010s). Looking at the study overall: Peripheral blood samples were taken at initial diagnosis, before any treatment was given. In addition, the study compared T-cell repertoires in thyroid tissue and in blood from over 5 Graves' hyperthyroidism patients. After blood sampling, hyperthyroidism patients were treated with methimazole at a starting dose of 30 mg daily, and ophthalmopathy patients were treated with high-dose intravenous methylprednisolone. The 90 to 100 discovery patients were randomly split 7:3 into training and test sets. Prospective prediction of ophthalmopathy was tested in an independent validation cohort of 18 to 20 hyperthyroidism patients and 15 to 17 patients who later progressed to ophthalmopathy. TCR Vbeta CDR3 sequencing of 120 to 150 peripheral blood samples (fewer than 45 ophthalmopathy, 75 hyperthyroidism and approximately 17 progressor patients) is reported in the paper. To identify TCR V-J signatures that set the groups apart, the researchers used a discovery cohort of about a hundred patients, made up of some 41 with Graves' ophthalmopathy and 55 to 65 with stable Graves' hyperthyroidism. The paper's findings and limits, for the study overall: Sample size was not statistically predetermined, and investigators were not blinded to group allocation. A 13 V-J signature model separated ophthalmopathy from stable hyperthyroidism, with approximately 87% sensitivity and about 81% specificity in cross-validation and 80%/75% in testing. In validation, progression to ophthalmopathy was predicted by the model with 55% to 71% sensitivity and roughly 72% specificity, a median of about 6 months before onset. Most expanded thyroid clonotypes (frequency above 0.001) were also detected in blood, a finding suggesting that blood repertoires may reflect thyroid immune responses.

The TCR beta CDR3 regions were amplified from RNA transcripts. The TCR CDR3 was subjected to a first round of RT-PCR using the HTBI primer set and the Qiagen OneStep RT-PCR kit. Libraries were constructed in a second round of multiplex PCR, after which size selection and purification were carried out. The libraries were sequenced on an Illumina HiSeq2000 using paired-end 100 bp reads. The authors' analysis ran thus. SOAPnuke was used to process the raw data, throwing out any read that contained adapters or uncalled bases, had a mean Phred below 15, or lacked an exact constant-primer or identifier match. COPE v1.2.5 was used to merge the high-quality paired reads, and each unique nucleotide sequence was defined as a clonotype. Clonotypes were aligned to IMGT TRBV, TRBD and TRBJ reference segments using MiTCR v1.1. Only V-J combinations with frequency above 0.0001, covering about 99% of repertoires, were analysed. A TCS score was defined as the ratio between F50 (clonal expansion) and ExV (chaos), using BLOSUM62-based TCRdist between CDR3 peptides within each V-J. Welch's t-statistics and random forest reduced several hundred V-J features to about 12, which were used in a naive Bayes classifier (R e1071). The public reads were reprocessed in TCRdb via fastp at Q25 and MiXCR, keeping in-frame beta chains. Identical CDR3 protein sequences are pooled into one entry, listed with their most common genes and DNA. What appears here as the V and J calls and clone size reflects TCRdb's work, not the paper's. In this sample the table shows a few hundred thousand distinct CDR3 sequences, about 15% of which occur a single time. In total, the top ten clones hold under 7.5% of the sample.

This clonotype was seen at least ten times. There is no known antigen for this receptor. Base qualities are not recorded, but no much larger clone differs from it by a single base. Graves' hyperthyroidism was defined as stable when no progression to ophthalmopathy occurred over 18 months of follow-up. Hyperthyroidism patients were newly diagnosed, had a disease duration of under 2 months, and were aged 18 to 65 years. Exclusion was applied to patients with uncontrolled infections, other autoimmune diseases, pregnancy or lactation. Diagnoses relied on clinical symptoms, serum thyroxine and TRAb, thyroid ultrasound and orbital computed tomography. PBMCs were separated from roughly 10 ml of fresh peripheral blood using Ficoll-Paque density gradient centrifugation. Total RNA was extracted using Trizol reagent, and RNA quality was assessed on an Agilent 2100 Bioanalyzer. The junction shows trimming of 6 bases on V and 6 bases on J, and the gene matches do not reach 6 bases of it. The CDR3 contains 14 residues, cysteine and phenylalanine counted. Just the 42-base CDR3 DNA is kept, in frame starting at base 1.

Recombination joined TRBV12-3 or TRBV12-4 with TRBJ2-3, and 10 junctional nucleotides match TRBD2. The sequenced material came from blood. The sequence came from a woman under 40 with Graves' hyperthyroidism. CDR3 protein: CASRPSGRGDTQYF. The nucleotide sequence is given as TGTGCCAGCAGACCTAGCGGGAGAGGGGATACGCAGTATTTT.